The text below deals with one T cell receptor beta chain. What it binds is not known. Read coverage stops 3 residues before the CDR3 terminus; the germline J gene supplies the remainder. Distinct nucleotide sequences in the sample also encode this CDR3. This sample stems from a study of T cells in women clearing cervical HPV infection. Across the whole study: Cases' blood sampling followed lesion detection by median approximately 150 days (90 to 200).

Whole-study findings and limits: Richness differences could reflect unmeasured T-cell content per sample. Cases carried less TRBV6-7 than controls: approximately 0.1% versus 0.16%.

Libraries were prepared by immunoSEQ multiplex PCR; TCRdb keeps only in-frame clonotypes and omits some of them. There are more than 15,000 clones in the sample, with around 15% held by the top ten. This CDR3 comprises 15 residues. J gave up 0 bases and V 6 bases, and 5 bases lay outside the gene matches. Germline V gene sequence: CDR1 SNHLY, CDR2 FYNNEI. The specimen sequenced was blood buffy coat. The clonotype originates from a woman aged 18 to 75 with a cervical HPV16 infection that either progressed to CIN3+ or cleared (not recorded which). The chain carries TRBV2 and TRBJ1-5; TRBD1 matches at 7 bases. The part of the CDR3 DNA that was read is TGTGCCAGCAGCCCAGGGGGGTCTAGCAATCAGCCC. Its translation is CASSPGGSSNQP. The CDR3 as a whole reads CASSPGGSSNQPQHF.